This TCR beta chain appears in the sequencing data of a study of blood T cell repertoires in COVID-19. Produced via immunoSEQ multiplex PCR; TCRdb's table is partial and in-frame only. This table has some 100,000 clones, 75% to 90% appearing once. This clone has just one count. The length of the CDR3 is 12 residues. Germline V gene sequence: CDR1 SQVTM, CDR2 ANQGSEA. Trimming removed 3 bases from V and 1 base from J, with 6 bases in between. This receptor was taken from a woman in her forties or fifties with acute or convalescent COVID-19. The specimen was peripheral blood. The chain joins TRBV29-1 to TRBJ1-2; D remains unclear. The CDR3 DNA follows: TGCAGCGTTGATCGGGTTAACTATGGCTACACCTTC. It yields the protein CSVDRVNYGYTF.